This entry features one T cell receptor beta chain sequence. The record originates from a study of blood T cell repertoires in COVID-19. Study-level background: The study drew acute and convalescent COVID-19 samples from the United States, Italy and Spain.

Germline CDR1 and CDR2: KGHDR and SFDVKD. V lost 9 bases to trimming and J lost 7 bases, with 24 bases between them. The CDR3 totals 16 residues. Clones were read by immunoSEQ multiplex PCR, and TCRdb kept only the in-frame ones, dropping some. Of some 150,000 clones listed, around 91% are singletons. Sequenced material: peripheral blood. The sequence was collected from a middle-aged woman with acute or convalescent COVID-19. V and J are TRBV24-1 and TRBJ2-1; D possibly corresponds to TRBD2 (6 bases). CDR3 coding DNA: TGTGCCACCCCCCCCGAGCGGACATGGGGGAGGAATGAGCAGTTCTTC. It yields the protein CATPPERTWGRNEQFF.